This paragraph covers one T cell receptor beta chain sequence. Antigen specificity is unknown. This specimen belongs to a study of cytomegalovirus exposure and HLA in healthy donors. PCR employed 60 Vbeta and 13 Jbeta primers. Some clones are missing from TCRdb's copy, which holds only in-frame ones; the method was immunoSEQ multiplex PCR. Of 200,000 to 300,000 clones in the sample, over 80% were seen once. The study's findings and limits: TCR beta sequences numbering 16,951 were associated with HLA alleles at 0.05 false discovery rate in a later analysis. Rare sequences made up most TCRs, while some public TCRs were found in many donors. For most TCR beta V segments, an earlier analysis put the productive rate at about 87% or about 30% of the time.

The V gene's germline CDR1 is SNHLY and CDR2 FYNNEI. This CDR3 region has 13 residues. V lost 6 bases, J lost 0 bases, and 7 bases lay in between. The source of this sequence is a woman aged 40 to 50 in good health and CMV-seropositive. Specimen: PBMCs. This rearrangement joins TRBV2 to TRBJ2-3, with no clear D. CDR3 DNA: TGTGCCAGCAGCCTCTCTAGCACAGATACGCAGTATTTT. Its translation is CASSLSSTDTQYF.